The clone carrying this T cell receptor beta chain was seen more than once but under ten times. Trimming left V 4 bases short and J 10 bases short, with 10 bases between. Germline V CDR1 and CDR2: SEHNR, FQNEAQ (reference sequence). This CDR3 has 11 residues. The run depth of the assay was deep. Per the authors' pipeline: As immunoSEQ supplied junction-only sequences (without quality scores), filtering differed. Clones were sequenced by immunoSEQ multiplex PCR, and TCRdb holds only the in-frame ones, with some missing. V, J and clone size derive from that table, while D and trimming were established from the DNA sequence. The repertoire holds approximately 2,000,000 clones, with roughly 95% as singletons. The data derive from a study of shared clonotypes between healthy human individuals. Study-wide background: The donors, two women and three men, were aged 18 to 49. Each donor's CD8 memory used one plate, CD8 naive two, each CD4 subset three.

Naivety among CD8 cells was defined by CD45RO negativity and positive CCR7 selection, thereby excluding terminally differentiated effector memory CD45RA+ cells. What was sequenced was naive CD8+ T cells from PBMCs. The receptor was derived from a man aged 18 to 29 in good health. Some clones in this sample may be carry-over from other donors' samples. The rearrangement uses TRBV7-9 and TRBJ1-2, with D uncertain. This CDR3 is CASSSEGDYTF. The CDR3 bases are TGTGCCAGCAGCTCCGAGGGTGACTACACCTTC.